This passage covers 8 T cell receptor beta chains from one sample sequenced in a study of human T cells and chemical hapten exposure (dated by TCRdb to the early 2020s). The library was obtained by RACE. Sequencing was performed on a NextSeq 500. TCRdb reanalyzed the raw reads on its own, using fastp at Q25 for trimming and MiXCR for clone calling, and kept in-frame beta chains. When rows share a CDR3 protein, they turn into one entry using the most common DNA and genes. In all, the sample holds 84,000 or so distinct CDR3 sequences, and more than 8.5% of those were seen once. The top ten clonotypes cover 2% to 3% of the sample. The sample's time point, from its label and the paper: patch test 2, 6 weeks after DPC sensitization. Interpreted using the paper, the treatment or condition label stands for: therapeutic diphenylcyclopropenone sensitization with weekly scalp DPC. The source was whole blood, collected in connection with sensitization to the hapten diphenylcyclopropenone (DPC). These receptors were collected from a woman under 40 with alopecia areata. Some clones in this sample may be carry-over from other donors' samples.

This chain links TRBV29-1 with TRBJ2-7; perhaps TRBD2 as D (5 bases). V lost 4 bases and J 3 bases, leaving 16 bases between the germline ends. The CDR3 length is 14 residues. Germline-derived CDR1 and CDR2 are SQVTM and ANQGSEA. The CDR3, as DNA: TGCAGCGTTGTTGGCCGGGAAACTGGCTACGAGCAGTACTTC. It is translated as CSVVGRETGYEQYF.

This clonotype was detected many times. This rearrangement joins TRBV20-1 to TRBJ1-1; D unclear. The V end was cut by 3 bases, the J end by 0 bases, with 8 bases between. This CDR3 has 13 amino acids. From germline, CDR1 is DFQATT and CDR2 SNEGSKA (reference sequence). In DNA, the CDR3 is TGCAGTGCTAGCGAGGTCTTGAACACTGAAGCTTTCTTT. Translated, it gives CSASEVLNTEAFF.

With respect to this clonotype: A read error may be the cause here, since a much bigger clone is one base away. This chain connects TRBV6-4 to TRBJ1-1; possible D gene TRBD1, 5 bases. The V end lost 6 bases, the J end lost 4 bases, and 18 bases lay between the germline ends. Germline V gene lookup returns CDR1 MRHNA and CDR2 SNTAGT. This CDR3 has 15 residues. The CDR3 bases are TGTGCCAGCAGCCCCTCCATGGGGGGGGTCACTGAAGCTTTCTTT. Translated, it gives CASSPSMGGVTEAFF.

This clonotype was seen at least ten times. The chain joins TRBV27 to TRBJ1-2; D is undetermined. V lost 2 bases, J lost 1 base, and 14 bases lay in between. This CDR3 contains 16 residues. Germline-derived CDR1 and CDR2 are MNHEY and SMNVEV (reference sequence). CDR3 loop: CASSLVAPPVNYGYTF. In DNA form, the CDR3 reads TGTGCCAGCAGTTTAGTCGCACCACCGGTTAACTATGGCTACACCTTC.

This clonotype has ten or more counts. This chain links TRBV7-9 with TRBJ2-5; D not certain. Trimming removed 5 bases at V and 5 bases at J, with 18 bases between. Germline V CDR1 and CDR2: SEHNR, FQNEAQ (reference sequence). The CDR3 is 15 residues long. The DNA of the CDR3 is TGTGCCAGCAGCCCCTTTGCCGTGTCTGGGGAGACCCAGTACTTC. This translates into CASSPFAVSGETQYF.

This clonotype was detected ten times or more. The chain joins TRBV7-6 to TRBJ2-7; TRBD1 agrees at 8 bases. CDR1 is SGHVS, CDR2 FNYEAQ, per germline. V shed 5 bases and J 4 bases; nucleotides not matched to a gene: 7. This CDR3 has 14 residues. The CDR3 is CASSAGGAQYEQYF. In nucleotides, the CDR3 is TGTGCCAGCAGCGCAGGGGGCGCCCAATACGAGCAGTACTTC.

This clonotype was seen repeatedly, ten times or more. V usage is TRBV6-1 and J usage is TRBJ1-5, with a tentative D call TRBD1 (5 bases). V lost 1 base and J lost 4, with 14 bases in between. The germline V gene encodes CDR1 MNHNS and CDR2 SASEGT. The CDR3 totals 16 residues. The CDR3 region is CASSEGGGLQNQPQHF. In DNA, the CDR3 is TGTGCCAGCAGTGAAGGGGGGGGATTGCAGAATCAGCCCCAGCATTTT.

Ten or more counts support this clonotype. This chain connects TRBV6-5 to TRBJ2-3; D remains unclear. Germline CDR1 and CDR2: MNHEY and SVGAGI. Trimming pared 2 bases from V and 2 bases from J, leaving 14 bases between. The CDR3 sequence is 16 residues long. The CDR3 reads CASSYAALSTTDTQYF. CDR3 in DNA: TGTGCCAGCAGTTACGCAGCTCTTTCGACCACAGATACGCAGTATTTT.